These 26 T cell receptor beta chains were all obtained from the same sample, sequenced in a study of cytomegalovirus exposure and HLA in healthy donors (dated by TCRdb to 2016 to 2017). Library preparation employed the immunoSEQ multiplex PCR assay. TCRdb took over this immuneACCESS table, retaining in-frame rearrangements with V and J assigned. Such tables are incomplete; in checked studies, under half of the missing clones stem from an unresolved V gene, and the remainder is unexplained. The sample table contains over 150,000 clones; only one count was recorded for 75% to 90% of them. The top ten hold approximately 2.2% of the sample. Sequencing was done on a sample of PBMCs. These receptors were taken from a woman aged 18-29 years in good health and CMV-seronegative.

The chain has TRBV6-4 and TRBJ2-2; possibly TRBD1 for D (6 bases). Germline CDR1 MRHNA, CDR2 SNTAGT. Trimming took off 8 bases at V and 0 bases at J, with 16 bases between the two ends. This CDR3 spans 16 amino acids. CDR3 nucleotide sequence: TGTGCCAGCTCAGTGCTCCCAGGGGCGAACACCGGGGAGCTGTTTTTT. Translating gives CASSVLPGANTGELFF.

The rearrangement joins TRBV9 to TRBJ2-7; 7 bases are a match to TRBD1. Germline trimming cut 2 bases from V and 5 bases from J; bases unmatched to any gene: 7. CDR3 length: 14 residues. The germline V gene has CDR1 SGDLS and CDR2 YYNGEE. CDR3 in DNA: TGTGCCAGCAGCGTCGACAGGGCTTTCCACGAGCAGTACTTC. Its translation is CASSVDRAFHEQYF.

The chain's CDR3 is CASSLFGIQGRDYGYTF. As DNA, the CDR3 is TGTGCCAGCAGCTTATTCGGTATCCAGGGTAGGGACTATGGCTACACCTTC. V gene TRBV5-6 combines with J gene TRBJ1-2; TRBD1 might be the D (5 bases). V dropped 2 bases and J dropped 3 bases, with 20 bases sitting between them. This CDR3 has 17 amino acids. Germline-derived CDR1 and CDR2 are SGHDT and YYEEEE.

The chain carries TRBV5-1 and TRBJ1-4; possibly TRBD1 for D (6 bases). Per the germline V gene, CDR1 is SGHRS and CDR2 is YFSETQ. The CDR3 contains 17 residues. Trimming shortened V by 1 base and J by 4 bases, and 17 bases separated the two germline ends. CDR3 protein: CASSLPAGGGGNEKLFF. CDR3 sequence (DNA): TGCGCCAGCAGCTTGCCCGCGGGGGGCGGTGGTAATGAAAAACTGTTTTTT. The complete variable domain, with remaining parts taken from reference TRBV5-1 and TRBJ1-4, reads KAGVTQTPRYLIKTRGQQVTLSCSPISGHRSVSWYQQTPGQGLQFLFEYFSETQRNKGNFPGRFSGRQFSNSRSEMNVSTLELGDSALYLCASSLPAGGGGNEKLFFGSGTQLSVL.

This clone appeared once. This chain connects TRBV7-3 to TRBJ2-1; 8 bases align to TRBD1. Germline V CDR1 and CDR2: SGHTA, FQGTGA. V shed 5 bases and J 8 bases; nucleotides not matched to a gene: 8. The CDR3 has 14 amino acids. This CDR3 is CASSRTGRKDEQFF. The CDR3 DNA reads TGTGCCAGCAGCCGGACAGGGAGGAAGGATGAGCAGTTCTTC.

The V call is TRBV28, the J call TRBJ1-2; D remains ambiguous. Germline V gene lookup returns CDR1 MDHEN and CDR2 SYDVKM. The CDR3 runs 14 residues. V lost 6 bases and J 7 bases, leaving 18 bases between the germline ends. CDR3 residues: CASRFPFSYGGYTF. For the CDR3, the DNA is TGTGCCAGCAGGTTCCCCTTTAGCTACGGTGGCTACACCTTC.

This clone was seen a handful of times. This chain connects TRBV7-6 to TRBJ2-1; perhaps TRBD1 as D (5 bases). The germline V gene encodes CDR1 SGHVS and CDR2 FNYEAQ. There are 16 residues in the CDR3. V was pared by 3 bases and J by 5 bases, with 17 bases between. CDR3 sequence: CASSLARQIPNNEQFF. As DNA, the CDR3 is TGTGCCAGCAGCTTGGCTAGACAGATACCAAACAATGAGCAGTTCTTC.

V and J are TRBV10-3 and TRBJ2-3; 8 bases align to TRBD2. V lost 8 bases, J lost 9 bases, and 19 bases stayed unmatched. The CDR3 runs 16 residues. The germline V gene encodes CDR1 ENHRY and CDR2 SYGVKD. CDR3 in DNA: TGTGCCATCTCTTCGGGGGGGGCCCTAGCCCAGGAGACGCAGTATTTT. Its translation is CAISSGGALAQETQYF.

The chain uses TRBV5-4 and TRBJ2-7, with 9 positions matching TRBD2. The CDR3 consists of 17 residues. The junction had 13 bases not matched to a gene; V was cut back by 4 bases and J by 2 bases. The germline CDR1 and CDR2 sequences are SGHNT and YYREEE (reference sequence). CDR3 in amino acids: CASSPQLAGWGTYEQYF. The CDR3 nucleotides read TGTGCCAGCAGCCCCCAACTAGCGGGTTGGGGAACCTACGAGCAGTACTTC.

The rearrangement links TRBV5-6 to TRBJ1-3; no clear D gene. The CDR3 spans 14 residues. Germline V CDR1 and CDR2: SGHDT, YYEEEE. Trimming took off 4 bases at V and 6 bases at J, with 14 bases between the two ends. Here the CDR3 reads CASSPGVGSNTIYF. Here the CDR3 DNA reads TGTGCCAGCAGCCCCGGGGTAGGGTCAAACACCATATATTTT.

The V gene is TRBV29-1, the J gene TRBJ1-1; maybe TRBD1 (5 bases). The germline V gene has CDR1 SQVTM and CDR2 ANQGSEA. This CDR3 region has 13 residues. V lost 1 base and J lost 6, with 12 bases in between. CDR3 loop: CSVEAQGRAEAFF. In DNA form, the CDR3 reads TGCAGCGTTGAAGCCCAGGGCAGGGCTGAAGCTTTCTTT.

V and J are TRBV9 and TRBJ1-1, with 7 bases matching TRBD1. The germline V gene has CDR1 SGDLS and CDR2 YYNGEE. The V and J ends lost 3 bases and 6 bases, in that order; junction bases with no gene match: 5. CDR3 length: 13 amino acids. The CDR3, as DNA: TGTGCCAGCAGCGCAGTTCAGGGGGCTGAAGCTTTCTTT. Encoded protein: CASSAVQGAEAFF.

The rearrangement uses TRBV4-3 and TRBJ2-7; 9 bases map to TRBD2. The CDR3 has 16 residues. Germline lookup yields CDR1 LGHNA and CDR2 YSLEER. After removal of 3 bases from V and 2 bases from J, the junction contained 8 bases not matched to a gene. CDR3 protein: CASSHGTGTSPYEQYF. The CDR3 nucleotides are TGCGCCAGCAGCCATGGGACCGGGACTAGCCCCTACGAGCAGTACTTC.

The V and J genes are TRBV2 and TRBJ1-2; weak D call: TRBD1 (6 bases). V was shortened by 6 bases and J by 2 bases, with 16 bases between the two germline ends. Germline CDR1 reads SNHLY; CDR2 reads FYNNEI. This CDR3 comprises 15 residues. The CDR3 here is CASRGHRTLNYGYTF. Written as DNA, the CDR3 is TGTGCCAGCAGGGGACACAGGACGCTCAACTATGGCTACACCTTC.

This clone was detected only once. The chain joins TRBV7-9 to TRBJ2-2; D not resolved. CDR1 and CDR2 from the germline V gene are SEHNR and FQNEAQ (reference sequence). This CDR3 has 14 residues. V was trimmed by 2 bases and J by 0 bases, leaving 4 bases between them. CDR3 nucleotide sequence: TGTGCCAGCAGCTTAATCACGAACACCGGGGAGCTGTTTTTT. Translated, it gives CASSLITNTGELFF.

The chain couples TRBV29-1 to TRBJ2-1, with D possibly matching TRBD1 (6 bases). Per the germline V gene, CDR1 is SQVTM and CDR2 is ANQGSEA. V lost 3 bases to trimming and J lost 10 bases, with 16 bases between them. The length of the CDR3 is 13 residues. The CDR3 DNA is TGCAGCGTTGACGCGGTGCACAGGGCAGAGCAGTTCTTC. This sequence encodes CSVDAVHRAEQFF.

The gene calls are TRBV4-1 and TRBJ1-2, with D possibly TRBD1 on 6 matching bases. Per germline, CDR1 MGHRA and CDR2 YSYEKL. Trimming shortened V by 1 base and J by 8 bases, and 11 bases separated the two germline ends. CDR3 length equals 13 residues. CDR3 in DNA: TGCGCCAGCAGCCAAGTCGGACAGCCGGGCTACACCTTC. It yields the protein CASSQVGQPGYTF.

This chain links TRBV7-8 with TRBJ1-5; the D gene is possibly TRBD1 (5 bases). Deletions cut 5 bases from V and 3 bases from J, with 17 bases between. The CDR3 length is 16 residues. Looked up from germline, CDR1 is SGHVS and CDR2 is FQNEAQ. In nucleotides, the CDR3 is TGTGCCAGCAGCCTGCAGGGTGTTGGGGACAATCAGCCCCAGCATTTT. Translation: CASSLQGVGDNQPQHF.

V usage is TRBV29-1 and J usage is TRBJ1-1; no firm D call. Trimming took 4 bases from V and 0 from J, leaving 6 bases between them. The CDR3 length is 12 residues. CDR1 SQVTM and CDR2 ANQGSEA come from the germline V gene. The CDR3 region is CSVVAVNTEAFF. In DNA form, the CDR3 reads TGCAGCGTTGTGGCGGTGAACACTGAAGCTTTCTTT. Combining the CDR3 with reference TRBV29-1 and TRBJ1-1 gives the whole variable domain SAVISQKPSRDICQRGTSLTIQCQVDSQVTMMFWYRQQPGQSLTLIATANQGSEATYESGFVIDKFPISRPNLTFSTLTVSNMSPEDSSIYLCSVVAVNTEAFFGQGTRLTVV.

The chain is built from TRBV2 and TRBJ2-3; TRBD2 aligns across 8 bases. CDR1 and CDR2 (germline): SNHLY, FYNNEI. The CDR3 has 16 residues. J lost 3 bases, V lost 4 bases, and 9 bases had no gene match. CDR3 amino acids: CASSGSGGALTDTQYF. CDR3 bases: TGTGCCAGCAGTGGCTCCGGGGGGGCCCTGACAGATACGCAGTATTTT.

In nucleotides, the CDR3 is TGTGCCATCAGTGAATTGAGGGATGGGGAGACCCAGTACTTC. This codes for CAISELRDGETQYF. This chain connects TRBV10-3 to TRBJ2-5, with D maybe TRBD2 (5 bases). V dropped 3 bases and J dropped 5 bases, with 13 bases sitting between them. The germline gives CDR1 ENHRY, CDR2 SYGVKD. CDR3 length: 14 residues.

The V and J genes are TRBV7-3 and TRBJ2-1; the D gene is possibly TRBD2 (5 bases). Per the germline V gene, CDR1 is SGHTA and CDR2 is FQGTGA. This CDR3 is built from 19 residues. Trimming took 1 base from V and 3 from J, leaving 22 bases between them. This CDR3 is CASSLIPFAGSLNYNEQFF. CDR3 bases: TGTGCCAGCAGCTTAATTCCCTTTGCGGGCAGCCTTAACTACAATGAGCAGTTCTTC.

V gene TRBV9 combines with J gene TRBJ1-6; tentatively, D is TRBD1 (5 bases). The ends were cut back, 4 bases at V and 7 bases at J, with 15 bases in the middle. CDR1 and CDR2 from the germline V gene are SGDLS and YYNGEE. This CDR3 has 15 residues. CDR3 in amino acids: CASSPRIGANSPLHF. The CDR3 coding sequence is TGTGCCAGCAGCCCCCGAATAGGGGCCAATTCACCCCTCCACTTT.

V gene TRBV19 combines with J gene TRBJ2-7; no clear D gene. The V gene's germline CDR1 is LNHDA and CDR2 SQIVND (reference sequence). CDR3 length equals 14 residues. The V end was cut by 1 base, the J end by 2 bases, with 9 bases between. CDR3 sequence reads: CASSIGQRTYEQYF. In DNA form, the CDR3 reads TGTGCCAGTAGTATAGGGCAGCGAACCTACGAGCAGTACTTC. Filled out from reference TRBV19 and TRBJ2-7, the complete variable domain reads DGGITQSPKYLFRKEGQNVTLSCEQNLNHDAMYWYRQDPGQGLRLIYYSQIVNDFQKGDIAEGYSVSREKKESFPLTVTSAQKNPTAFYLCASSIGQRTYEQYFGPGTRLTVT.

The CDR3 coding sequence is TGTGCCAGCAGCAGACCGGGGGGAAGGCACAATGAGCAGTTCTTC. This sequence encodes CASSRPGGRHNEQFF. V gene TRBV5-4 combines with J gene TRBJ2-1, with 7 bases that match TRBD2. V was clipped by 4 bases and J by 5 bases; unmatched bases: 9. Germline V lookup: CDR1 SGHNT, CDR2 YYREEE (reference sequence). The CDR3 extends over 15 amino acids.

The rearrangement uses TRBV27 and TRBJ2-7; D possibly uses TRBD1 or TRBD2 (9 bases each). CDR1 is MNHEY and CDR2 is SMNVEV in the germline V gene (reference sequence). Trimming pared 4 bases from V and 0 bases from J, leaving 22 bases between. The CDR3 length is 18 residues. This CDR3 is CASSYRGLGLANSYEQYF. The CDR3 DNA is TGTGCCAGCAGTTACAGGGGGCTTGGACTAGCGAACTCCTACGAGCAGTACTTC.